A single T cell receptor (beta chain) is shown here with its context. This entry is derived from a study of blood T cell repertoires in COVID-19. Study details: Nucleic acid was either cDNA or gDNA, and it came from T cells, B-cell-depleted T cells, or PBMCs.

This CDR3 spans 13 amino acids. Per germline, CDR1 SGHTS and CDR2 YDEGEE. Trimming pared 4 bases from V and 8 bases from J, leaving 13 bases between. The protocol was immunoSEQ multiplex PCR, while the TCRdb copy is restricted to in-frame clones and leaves out a portion. The data contain a few hundred thousand clones, roughly 87% of them singletons. Sequencing was done on a sample of PBMCs or T cells enriched from blood (not recorded which). The chain recombines TRBV5-8 with TRBJ1-5; D is possibly TRBD1 (5 bases). This sequence was found in a woman aged 25 to 45 who had recovered from COVID-19. CDR3 region: CASSPREGEPQHF. In nucleotides, the CDR3 is TGTGCCAGCAGCCCCAGGGAGGGTGAGCCCCAGCATTTT.